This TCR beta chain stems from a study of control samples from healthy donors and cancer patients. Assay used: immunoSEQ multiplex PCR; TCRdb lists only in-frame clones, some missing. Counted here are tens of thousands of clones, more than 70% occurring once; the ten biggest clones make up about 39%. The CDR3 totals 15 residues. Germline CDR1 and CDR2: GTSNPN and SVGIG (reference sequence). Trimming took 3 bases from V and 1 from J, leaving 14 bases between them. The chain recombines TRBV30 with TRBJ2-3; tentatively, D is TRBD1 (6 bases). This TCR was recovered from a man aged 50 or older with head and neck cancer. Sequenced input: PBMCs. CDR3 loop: CAWRGWAGGTDTQYF. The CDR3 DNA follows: TGTGCCTGGAGGGGCTGGGCAGGGGGCACAGATACGCAGTATTTT.